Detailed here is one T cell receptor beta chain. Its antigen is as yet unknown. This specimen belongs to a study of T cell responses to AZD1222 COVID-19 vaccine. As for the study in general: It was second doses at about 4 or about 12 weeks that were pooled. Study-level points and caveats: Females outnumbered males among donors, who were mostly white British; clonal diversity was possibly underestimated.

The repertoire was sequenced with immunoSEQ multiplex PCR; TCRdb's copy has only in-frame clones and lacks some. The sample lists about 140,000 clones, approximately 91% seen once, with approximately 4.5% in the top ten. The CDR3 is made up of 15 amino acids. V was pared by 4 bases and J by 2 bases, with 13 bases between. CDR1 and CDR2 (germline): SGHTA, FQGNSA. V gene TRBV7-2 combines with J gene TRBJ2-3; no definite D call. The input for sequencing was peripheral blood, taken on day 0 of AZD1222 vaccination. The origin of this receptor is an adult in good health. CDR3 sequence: CASSWPGQATDTQYF. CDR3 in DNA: TGTGCCAGCAGCTGGCCGGGCCAAGCCACAGATACGCAGTATTTT.